One sample yielded the 26 T cell receptor beta chains listed below, sequenced in a study of shared clonotypes between healthy human individuals. Repertoires were generated with immunoSEQ multiplex PCR, while TCRdb's copy carries only in-frame clones and drops some. The sample has over a million clones, roughly 96% seen once. Material for sequencing was naive CD4+ T cells sorted from blood. Subset described: CD45RA+ positively selected. The receptors were gathered from a man aged 30 to 45 in good health.

This chain uses TRBV18 with TRBJ1-1, with unresolved D. The V gene's germline CDR1 is KGHSH and CDR2 LQKENI. Deletions cut 3 bases from V and 5 bases from J, with 13 bases between. The CDR3 length is 14 residues. The CDR3 protein is CASSPLGRRTEAFF. The CDR3 DNA sequence: TGTGCCAGCTCACCCCTTGGCAGGCGGACTGAAGCTTTCTTT.

This chain connects TRBV9 to TRBJ2-1; the match to TRBD2 covers 7 bases. The germline CDR1 and CDR2 sequences are SGDLS and YYNGEE. The ends lost 4 bases at V and 7 bases at J; junction bases unmatched: 14. This CDR3 has 16 residues. This CDR3 reads CASSPHGASGGNEQFF. The CDR3 coding sequence is TGTGCCAGCAGCCCTCATGGGGCTAGCGGAGGTAATGAGCAGTTCTTC.

J is TRBJ2-7 and V is TRBV6-5; D gene unclear. Trimming left V 2 bases short and J 3 bases short, with 8 bases between. Germline V gives CDR1 MNHEY, CDR2 SVGAGI. The CDR3 runs 13 residues. This CDR3 is CASSYGRYYEQYF. As DNA, the CDR3 is TGTGCCAGCAGTTACGGGCGGTACTACGAGCAGTACTTC.

The rearrangement uses TRBV7-6 and TRBJ2-3, with 8 bases fitting TRBD1. The CDR3 spans 14 residues. V lost 5 bases and J lost 5; bases outside the gene matches: 6. The germline gives CDR1 SGHVS, CDR2 FNYEAQ. The CDR3: CASSPRGREDTQYF. In DNA form, the CDR3 reads TGTGCCAGCAGCCCCAGGGGGCGGGAAGATACGCAGTATTTT.

This clone occurred once. The gene calls are TRBV7-3 and TRBJ1-5; D unclear. V shed 2 bases and J shed 3 bases, with 5 bases lying between them. Germline lookup yields CDR1 SGHTA and CDR2 FQGTGA. This CDR3 is 13 amino acids long. Written as DNA, the CDR3 is TGTGCCAGCAGCTTATGGTCCAATCAGCCCCAGCATTTT. This gives the protein CASSLWSNQPQHF.

The rearrangement joins TRBV18 to TRBJ2-1; the match to TRBD1 covers 7 bases. Germline-derived CDR1 and CDR2 are KGHSH and LQKENI. V lost 3 bases, J lost 0 bases, and 2 bases stayed unmatched. This CDR3 region has 15 residues. The CDR3 coding sequence is TGTGCCAGCTCACCTGACAGGGCCTCCTACAATGAGCAGTTCTTC. It yields the protein CASSPDRASYNEQFF. Full variable domain (rest looked up from reference TRBV18 and TRBJ2-1): NAGVMQNPRHLVRRRGQEARLRCSPMKGHSHVYWYRQLPEEGLKFMVYLQKENIIDESGMPKERFSAEFPKEGPSILRIQQVVRGDSAAYFCASSPDRASYNEQFFGPGTRLTVL.

The chain employs TRBV5-1 and TRBJ1-1; D gene ambiguous. This CDR3 contains 15 residues. V was shortened by 0 bases and J by 3 bases, with 12 bases between the two germline ends. From germline, CDR1 is SGHRS and CDR2 YFSETQ. The CDR3 loop reads CASSLAGIGYTEAFF. CDR3 DNA: TGCGCCAGCAGCTTGGCCGGGATTGGGTACACTGAAGCTTTCTTT.

The rearrangement joins TRBV6-1 to TRBJ2-5; D gene ambiguous. Trimming pared 1 base from V and 1 base from J, leaving 10 bases between. This CDR3 spans 15 amino acids. In germline, CDR1 is MNHNS, CDR2 SASEGT. The CDR3 spells CASSEVPESQETQYF. Here the CDR3 DNA reads TGTGCCAGCAGTGAAGTTCCAGAATCCCAAGAGACCCAGTACTTC.

The V call is TRBV5-1, the J call TRBJ2-3; 8 bases are a match to TRBD1. The CDR3 covers 15 residues. Germline CDR1 SGHRS, CDR2 YFSETQ. Trimming cost V 4 bases and J 2 bases; bases outside gene matches: 6. The CDR3: CASSQTGQVTDTQYF. The CDR3 nucleotides are TGCGCCAGCAGCCAAACGGGACAGGTCACAGATACGCAGTATTTT.

V is TRBV5-1 and J is TRBJ2-3, with D possibly matching TRBD1 (6 bases). With 4 bases removed from V and 3 bases from J, the gap between germline ends came to 21 bases. The CDR3 consists of 17 residues. Germline V gives CDR1 SGHRS, CDR2 YFSETQ. Written as DNA, the CDR3 is TGCGCCAGCAGCGTGGCCTCGCTGTCCAGGGGTACAGATACGCAGTATTTT. Translating it yields CASSVASLSRGTDTQYF.

This sequence joins TRBV7-9 and TRBJ1-2; 10 nucleotides match TRBD1. Germline CDR1 and CDR2: SEHNR and FQNEAQ (reference sequence). This CDR3 region has 14 residues. The ends lost 1 base at V and 8 bases at J; junction bases unmatched: 4. The CDR3 DNA sequence: TGTGCCAGCAGCTTAGGACAGGGGGCGCTGGGCTACACCTTC. Translated, it gives CASSLGQGALGYTF.

A remark on this clone: At one end the junction does not follow the germline gene, possibly because of a read error. V is TRBV7-7 and J is TRBJ2-7, with 7 positions matching TRBD2. CDR3 length: 13 amino acids. CDR1 and CDR2 from the germline V gene are SSHAT and FNYEAQ (reference sequence). The CDR3 here is CASSSGINYEQYF. DNA of the CDR3: TGTGCTAGCAGCAGCGGGATTAACTACGAGCAGTACTTC. Full variable domain (remainder filled in from reference TRBV7-7 and TRBJ2-7): GAGVSQSPRYKVTKRGQDVTLRCDPISSHATLYWYQQALGQGPEFLTYFNYEAQPDKSGLPSDRFSAERPEGSISTLTIQRTEQRDSAMYRCASSSGINYEQYFGPGTRLTVT.

The chain couples TRBV2 to TRBJ2-7; 9 nucleotides agree with TRBD1. With 8 bases clipped from V and 0 bases from J, the junction kept 5 bases outside the gene matches. CDR3 length: 14 residues. CDR1 is SNHLY and CDR2 is FYNNEI in the germline V gene. The CDR3 DNA reads TGTGCCAGCCACAGGGGGCTTAGCTCCTACGAGCAGTACTTC. Its protein is CASHRGLSSYEQYF.

The V call is TRBV2, the J call TRBJ2-7, with D hard to call. Trimming left V 0 bases short and J 4 bases short, with 7 bases between. There are 13 residues in the CDR3. From germline, CDR1 is SNHLY and CDR2 FYNNEI. In DNA, the CDR3 is TGTGCCAGCAGTGAAGCCGAGAAATACGAGCAGTACTTC. Its protein product is CASSEAEKYEQYF. Looking up the rest from reference TRBV2 and TRBJ2-7 gives the full variable domain: EPEVTQTPSHQVTQMGQEVILRCVPISNHLYFYWYRQILGQKVEFLVSFYNNEISEKSEIFDDQFSVERPDGSNFTLKIRSTKLEDSAMYFCASSEAEKYEQYFGPGTRLTVT.

The chain employs TRBV7-6 and TRBJ1-1; maybe TRBD1 (5 bases). The CDR3 is made up of 15 amino acids. V lost 5 bases and J 2 bases, leaving 15 bases between the germline ends. Germline loops: CDR1 SGHVS, CDR2 FNYEAQ. The CDR3 DNA reads TGTGCCAGCAGCCCGAGTGAGGGGTTCAACACTGAAGCTTTCTTT. This gives the protein CASSPSEGFNTEAFF. Combining the CDR3 with reference TRBV7-6 and TRBJ1-1 gives the whole variable domain GAGVSQSPRYKVTKRGQDVALRCDPISGHVSLYWYRQALGQGPEFLTYFNYEAQQDKSGLPNDRFSAERPEGSISTLTIQRTEQRDSAMYRCASSPSEGFNTEAFFGQGTRLTVV.

This chain connects TRBV5-4 to TRBJ2-1; the D gene is possibly TRBD2 (6 bases). Per germline, CDR1 SGHNT and CDR2 YYREEE (reference sequence). Trimming removed 0 bases from V and 4 bases from J, with 11 bases in between. The CDR3 sequence is 15 residues long. The CDR3 sequence is CASSLEASEYNEQFF. Written as DNA, the CDR3 is TGTGCCAGCAGCTTGGAGGCTAGCGAGTACAATGAGCAGTTCTTC. The variable domain in full, completed from reference TRBV5-4 and TRBJ2-1, reads ETGVTQSPTHLIKTRGQQVTLRCSSQSGHNTVSWYQQALGQGPQFIFQYYREEENGRGNFPPRFSGLQFPNYSSELNVNALELDDSALYLCASSLEASEYNEQFFGPGTRLTVL.

The sample holds one count of this clone. The rearrangement links TRBV18 to TRBJ2-7; D is undetermined. The germline V gene has CDR1 KGHSH and CDR2 LQKENI. Deletions cut 0 bases from V and 6 bases from J, with 6 bases between. CDR3 length: 12 amino acids. CDR3 residues: CASSPPMGEQYF. For the CDR3, the DNA is TGTGCCAGCTCACCACCGATGGGCGAGCAGTACTTC. Looking up the rest from reference TRBV18 and TRBJ2-7 gives the full variable domain: NAGVMQNPRHLVRRRGQEARLRCSPMKGHSHVYWYRQLPEEGLKFMVYLQKENIIDESGMPKERFSAEFPKEGPSILRIQQVVRGDSAAYFCASSPPMGEQYFGPGTRLTVT.

The CDR3 reads CASSLPAAQETQYF. CDR3 nucleotide sequence: TGCGCCAGCAGCTTGCCCGCAGCACAAGAGACCCAGTACTTC. V gene TRBV5-1 combines with J gene TRBJ2-5; D gene uncertain. The CDR3 has 14 residues. Per the germline V gene, CDR1 is SGHRS and CDR2 is YFSETQ. V gave up 1 base and J gave up 2 bases, with 9 bases separating them.

This chain connects TRBV4-3 to TRBJ1-5; unclear D gene. CDR1 LGHNA and CDR2 YSLEER come from the germline V gene. The CDR3 loop spans 13 amino acids. With 0 bases removed from V and 10 bases from J, the gap between germline ends came to 10 bases. The CDR3 bases are TGCGCCAGCAGCCAAGACAAAGGGCTACCCCAGCATTTT. Amino acids: CASSQDKGLPQHF.

The chain is built from TRBV18 and TRBJ2-5, with 10 bases lining up with TRBD2. CDR1 and CDR2 from the germline V gene are KGHSH and LQKENI. CDR3 size: 18 residues. The junction had 15 bases not matched to a gene; V was cut back by 3 bases and J by 5 bases. Written as DNA, the CDR3 is TGTGCCAGCTCACCGCTAACTAGCGGGACACTCGAAAGGGAGACCCAGTACTTC. Protein: CASSPLTSGTLERETQYF.

This clone was observed a handful of times. The chain is built from TRBV5-1 and TRBJ2-7; tentatively, D is TRBD1 or TRBD2 (5 bases each). Trimming removed 4 bases from V and 9 bases from J, with 20 bases in between. The CDR3 length is 14 residues. Germline V gene sequence: CDR1 SGHRS, CDR2 YFSETQ. CDR3 coding DNA: TGCGCCAGCAGCCCTGGGACGGGCTTAATCGGGCAGTACTTC. This encodes CASSPGTGLIGQYF.

V gene TRBV6-1 combines with J gene TRBJ2-7; TRBD1 matches 7 bases. V lost 4 bases to trimming and J lost 2 bases; unmatched junction nucleotides: 2. This CDR3 spans 13 amino acids. Germline V gives CDR1 MNHNS, CDR2 SASEGT. In DNA form, the CDR3 reads TGTGCCAGCAGTGTCACAGGGGCCTACGAGCAGTACTTC. Protein product: CASSVTGAYEQYF.

The J gene is TRBJ2-2, the V gene TRBV4-3; D not certain. The V gene lost 3 bases and the J gene lost 0 bases, with 11 bases spanning the gap. Per the germline V gene, CDR1 is LGHNA and CDR2 is YSLEER. CDR3 length: 16 residues. The CDR3 protein is CASSQTVGSNTGELFF. The CDR3 coding sequence is TGCGCCAGCAGCCAGACGGTGGGCTCGAACACCGGGGAGCTGTTTTTT.

The chain combines TRBV18 with TRBJ1-3; D ambiguous. Germline CDR1 is KGHSH and CDR2 is LQKENI. This CDR3 region has 12 residues. Trimming left V 3 bases short and J 6 bases short, with 6 bases between. The CDR3 spells CASSPPQNTIYF. The CDR3 DNA is TGTGCCAGCTCACCTCCCCAAAACACCATATATTTT.

The V gene is TRBV11-2, the J gene TRBJ2-1; D remains unclear. Germline V CDR1 and CDR2: SGHAT, FQNNGV. V gave up 7 bases and J gave up 5 bases, with 9 bases separating them. The length of the CDR3 is 12 residues. CDR3 amino acids: CASTRTNNEQFF. CDR3 coding DNA: TGTGCCAGCACCCGGACCAACAATGAGCAGTTCTTC.

The V gene is TRBV5-6, the J gene TRBJ2-5; 14 bases align to TRBD2. The CDR3 has 18 amino acids. V trimming: 1 base; J trimming: 5 bases; junction bases outside the gene matches: 10. Germline CDR1 and CDR2: SGHDT and YYEEEE. The CDR3 region is CASSLMAGLAGAPETQYF. In nucleotides, the CDR3 is TGTGCCAGCAGCTTGATGGCGGGACTAGCGGGAGCCCCCGAGACCCAGTACTTC.